This T cell receptor beta chain is drawn from a study of blood T cells in healthy people across ages. Findings and limits, study-wide: PBMCs were not sorted, which prevented a conclusive comparison of naive versus antigen-experienced cells. While age rose, TCR beta diversity per million T cells dropped in a roughly linear way. Higher diversity and more naive CD4+ cells were features of long-lived donors, compared to aged donors.

In each sample, at least 6 million PBMCs were isolated. Concerning this clonotype itself: What it binds is unknown.

A sample-barcoded 5' primer and a J-beta primer mix were used in a second PCR of roughly 6 to 11 cycles. A single record per CDR3 protein comes from TCRdb applying MiXCR to the 5' RACE reads. Of about 1.5 million distinct CDR3 sequences in the sample, roughly 43% were seen once. Germline loops: CDR1 MDHEN, CDR2 SYDVKM. The CDR3 sequence is 11 residues long. Trimming left V 10 bases short and J 6 bases short, with 13 bases between. This TCR came from a woman younger than 30 in good health. The material sequenced was blood. The chain joins TRBV28 to TRBJ2-7, with unresolved D. The CDR3 sequence is CATQGATEQYF. CDR3 nucleotides: TGTGCCACCCAAGGAGCGACCGAGCAGTACTTC. Complete variable domain (other parts from reference TRBV28 and TRBJ2-7): DVKVTQSSRYLVKRTGEKVFLECVQDMDHENMFWYRQDPGLGLRLIYFSYDVKMKEKGDIPEGYSVSREKKERFSLILESASTNQTSMYLCATQGATEQYFGPGTRLTVT.